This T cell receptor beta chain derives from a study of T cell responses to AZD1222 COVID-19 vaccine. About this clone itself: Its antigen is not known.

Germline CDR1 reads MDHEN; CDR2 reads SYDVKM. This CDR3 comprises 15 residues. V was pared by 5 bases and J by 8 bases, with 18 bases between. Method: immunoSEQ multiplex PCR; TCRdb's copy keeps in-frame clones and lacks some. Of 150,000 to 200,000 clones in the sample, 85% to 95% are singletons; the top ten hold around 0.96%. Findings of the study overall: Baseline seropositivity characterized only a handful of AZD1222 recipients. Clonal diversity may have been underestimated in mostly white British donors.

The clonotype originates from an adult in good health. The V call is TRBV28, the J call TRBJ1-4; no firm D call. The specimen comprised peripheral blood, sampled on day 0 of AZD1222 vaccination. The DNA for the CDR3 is TGTGCCAGCAGTCTATCGGGCCCCCCGGGCGAAAAACTGTTTTTT. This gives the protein CASSLSGPPGEKLFF.